Listed below are T cell receptor beta chains from one sample, sequenced in a study of T cells expressing NK-cell markers. From its re-call of the 5' RACE reads, TCRdb lists each CDR3 protein once, without DNA. This table lists about 260,000 distinct CDR3 sequences. Sequenced sample: blood T cells: a sorted CD56 or NKG2C T cell subset, CD4+ or CD8+ T cells, or bulk PBMC T cells (not recorded which). The receptors shown here come from a woman aged 18-69 years in good health. CDR3s include the opening cysteine and the closing phenylalanine or tryptophan.

j_call	v_call	cdr3_aa
TRBJ2-7	TRBV30	CAWRGTSYEQYF
TRBJ2-1	TRBV6-2/TRBV6-3	CASSQGFEQFF
TRBJ1-1	TRBV7-9	CASSFSRGVKGTGGAFF
TRBJ2-2	TRBV20-1	CSAREVGIDTGELFF
TRBJ2-3	TRBV20-1	CSARDPTSGVLDTQYF
TRBJ1-2	TRBV7-2	CASSLGSGPTNYGYTF
TRBJ1-5	TRBV6-1	CASSSRSTGDQPQHF
TRBJ1-6	TRBV30	CASKWDRANSPLHF
TRBJ2-7	TRBV4-3	CASSQDRDAAYEQYF
TRBJ2-6	TRBV18	CASSFGTASISGANVLTF
TRBJ1-5	TRBV27	CASSGDRVSNQPQHF
TRBJ2-5	TRBV24-1	CATSDFATETQYF
TRBJ2-1	TRBV20-1	CSASRDGTYNEQFF
TRBJ2-1	TRBV5-1	CASSLRTGKYNEQFF
TRBJ1-5	TRBV12-3/TRBV12-4	CASSFRDRDNQPQHF
TRBJ1-4	TRBV9	CASSVGKIVGTTNEKLFF
TRBJ1-5	TRBV5-1	CASSLEGAGNQPQHF
TRBJ2-5	TRBV4-3	CASSPYFTSGGPQETQYF
TRBJ1-3	TRBV20-1	CSAVTGVGNTIYF
TRBJ2-7	TRBV28	CASSFLAGGNEQYF
TRBJ2-5	TRBV5-4	CASSLRSTGTKETQYF
TRBJ2-7	TRBV3-1	CASSQGSQGREQYF
TRBJ2-5	TRBV10-3	CAISFTSGSRQETQYF
TRBJ1-1	TRBV5-4	CASTEIRNTEAFF
TRBJ2-3	TRBV29-1	CSIRGSSTDTQYF
TRBJ1-5	TRBV12-3/TRBV12-4	CASSFRGVGVSNQPQHF
TRBJ2-1	TRBV5-1	CASSSDGNSYNEQFF
TRBJ2-1	TRBV6-1	CASSEVLLNEQFF
TRBJ2-3	TRBV5-1	CASTSGEATDTQYF
TRBJ1-5	TRBV29-1	CSVAPGQGNQPQHF
TRBJ1-6	TRBV12-3/TRBV12-4	CASSIDRNSPLHF
TRBJ2-2	TRBV4-3	CASSQDAVTNTGELFF
TRBJ2-2	TRBV6-2/TRBV6-3	CASSRGQAGELFF
TRBJ1-1	TRBV5-1	CASSRTGGWIDEAFF
TRBJ2-2	TRBV7-3	CASSLGGGLGTGELFF
TRBJ1-2	TRBV12-3/TRBV12-4	CASSSSQRWGYGYTF
TRBJ1-6	TRBV7-9	CASSGNRGLSYNSPLHF
TRBJ2-1	TRBV2	CASGKTSGGAENEQFF
TRBJ2-5	TRBV20-1	CSAPGLEGKTQYF
TRBJ1-5	TRBV6-4	CASSEIRGQPQHF
TRBJ1-1	TRBV3-1	CASSQVGWEAFF
TRBJ2-4	TRBV18	CASSPPMFDIQYF
TRBJ1-5	TRBV12-3/TRBV12-4	CASSLDGEVGNQPQHF
TRBJ1-1	TRBV6-5	CASSYTQQANTEAFF
TRBJ1-5	TRBV12-3/TRBV12-4	CASSWGHNQPQHF
TRBJ2-1	TRBV6-5	CASSFLRGSSYNEQFF
TRBJ2-3	TRBV5-5	CASSFRAGGADTQYF
TRBJ2-2	TRBV7-9	CASSLKLAANTGELFF
TRBJ2-5	TRBV20-1	CSASDYQETQYF
TRBJ2-1	TRBV5-1	CASSLGLSGGQNEQFF
TRBJ1-5	TRBV7-2	CASSLGGTTFQPQHF
TRBJ1-1	TRBV29-1	CSVDVNRDGQAFF
TRBJ1-2	TRBV30	CAWSETYGYTF
TRBJ1-2	TRBV6-1	CASNMGGGYGYTF
TRBJ1-1	TRBV29-1	CSLGGNTEAFF
TRBJ2-3	TRBV29-1	CSVEEARTDTQYF